This is a list of T cell receptor beta chains from one sample in a study of control samples from healthy donors and cancer patients. Measured with immunoSEQ multiplex PCR; TCRdb has only the in-frame clones, and not every one. The sample shows under 200,000 clones, around 88% of them seen only once. Source material: blood. The receptor set was obtained from a woman aged 30 to 39 in good health. Each CDR3 is given with its conserved first and last residue. The order of the fields is clone size, V gene, J gene, D gene, CDR3 protein, CDR3 DNA. D genes are given only for firm matches. Only part of the rows carry a size: once, few, many, or a class if the clone is expanded.

>.|TRBV28|TRBJ1-5|.
CASSLPNGPSNQPQHF
TGTGCCAGCAGTTTACCCAACGGGCCCAGCAATCAGCCCCAGCATTTT
>.|TRBV19|TRBJ2-7|.
CASSMGLQGLGDEQYF
TGTGCCAGTAGTATGGGGCTACAGGGTCTGGGAGACGAGCAGTACTTC
>.|TRBV7-2|TRBJ2-5|.
CASSFGPGRRETQYF
TGTGCCAGCAGCTTTGGACCAGGTCGTAGGGAGACCCAGTACTTC
>.|TRBV7-8|TRBJ1-5|TRBD1
CASSEGTVRNQPQHF
TGTGCCAGCAGCGAAGGGACAGTGCGAAATCAGCCCCAGCATTTT
>.|TRBV7-9|TRBJ2-5|TRBD1
CASSSMNGGQQETQYF
TGTGCCAGCAGCTCCATGAATGGGGGACAGCAAGAGACCCAGTACTTC
>.|TRBV9|TRBJ1-3|.
CASSTGWEPIYF
TGTGCCAGCAGCACCGGGTGGGAGCCCATATATTTT
>.|TRBV9|TRBJ1-2|.
CASSAAVGRRPPDGYTF
TGTGCCAGCAGCGCTGCCGTCGGTAGGCGCCCCCCTGATGGCTACACCTTC
>.|TRBV10-2|TRBJ1-6|TRBD1
CASSADRAGNSPLHF
TGCGCCAGCAGTGCGGACAGGGCTGGTAATTCACCCCTCCACTTT
>.|TRBV29-1|TRBJ1-2|.
CSVEGTGPNGYTF
TGCAGCGTTGAGGGGACCGGACCCAATGGCTACACCTTC
>.|TRBV6-1|TRBJ2-1|TRBD2
CASSESGGYEQFF
TGTGCCAGCAGTGAAAGCGGGGGGTATGAGCAGTTCTTC
>.|TRBV9|TRBJ1-1|.
CASSVALTAEAFF
TGTGCCAGCAGCGTAGCGCTGACCGCTGAAGCTTTCTTT
>few|TRBV19|TRBJ2-2|.
CASSRTYNTGELFF
TGTGCCAGTAGTAGGACATACAACACCGGGGAGCTGTTTTTT
>few|TRBV19|TRBJ2-1|TRBD2
CASSSLAGEAVHEQFF
TGTGCCAGTAGTAGTTTAGCGGGAGAGGCGGTCCATGAGCAGTTCTTC
>.|TRBV6-5|TRBJ1-1|TRBD1
CASSPWTGVGTEAFF
TGTGCCAGCAGTCCTTGGACAGGGGTTGGCACTGAAGCTTTCTTT
>.|TRBV11-2|TRBJ2-1|.
CASSPPPTASYNEQFF
TGTGCCAGCAGCCCGCCCCCGACAGCCTCCTACAATGAGCAGTTCTTC
>.|TRBV10-3|TRBJ2-3|.
CAISVGTRTDTQYF
TGTGCCATCAGTGTTGGGACTCGGACAGATACGCAGTATTTT
>.|TRBV2|TRBJ2-1|TRBD2
CASLGRGGGEQFF
TGTGCCAGCCTCGGGCGGGGGGGTGGTGAGCAGTTCTTC
>.|TRBV4-1|TRBJ1-1|TRBD1
CASSQTQGAGAFF
TGCGCCAGCAGCCAAACCCAGGGGGCCGGGGCTTTCTTT